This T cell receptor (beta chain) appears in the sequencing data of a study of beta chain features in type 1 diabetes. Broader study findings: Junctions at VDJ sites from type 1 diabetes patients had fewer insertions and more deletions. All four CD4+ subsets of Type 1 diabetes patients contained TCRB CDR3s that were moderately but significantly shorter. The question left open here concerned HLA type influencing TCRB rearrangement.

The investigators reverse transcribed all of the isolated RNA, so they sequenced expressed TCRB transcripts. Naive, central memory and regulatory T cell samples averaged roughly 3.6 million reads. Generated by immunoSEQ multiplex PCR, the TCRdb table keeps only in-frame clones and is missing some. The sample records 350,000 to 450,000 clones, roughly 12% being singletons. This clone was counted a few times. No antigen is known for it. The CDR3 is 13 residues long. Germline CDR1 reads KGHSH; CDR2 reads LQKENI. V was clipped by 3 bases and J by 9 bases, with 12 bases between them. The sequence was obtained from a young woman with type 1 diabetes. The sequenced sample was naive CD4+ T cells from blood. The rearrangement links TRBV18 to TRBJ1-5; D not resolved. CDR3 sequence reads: CASSPGESGPQHF. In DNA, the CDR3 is TGTGCCAGCTCACCCGGGGAATCAGGGCCCCAGCATTTT.